This T cell receptor (beta chain) was profiled in a study of T cell responses to AZD1222 COVID-19 vaccine. Regarding the study as a whole: It was only after the peak T cell response that any repertoires were sampled. Two AZD1222 administrations were followed by greater Spike-specific TCR breadth and depth.

As regards this clone: As yet, its antigen is unknown.

Assay: immunoSEQ multiplex PCR; the TCRdb copy retains only in-frame clones and omits some. The sample includes 90,000 to 120,000 clones, 88% of them seen just once. The source is an adult in good health. The sample in question was peripheral blood, obtained on day 0 of AZD1222 vaccination.

CDR3 protein: CASSERLAGGSSYNEQFF. The CDR3 coding sequence is TGTGCCAGCAGTGAACGCCTAGCGGGGGGGAGTTCCTACAATGAGCAGTTCTTC. V is TRBV6-1 and J is TRBJ2-1; TRBD2 matches 12 bases. Germline CDR1 MNHNS, CDR2 SASEGT. V lost 2 bases and J lost 1; bases outside the gene matches: 6. The length of the CDR3 is 18 residues.